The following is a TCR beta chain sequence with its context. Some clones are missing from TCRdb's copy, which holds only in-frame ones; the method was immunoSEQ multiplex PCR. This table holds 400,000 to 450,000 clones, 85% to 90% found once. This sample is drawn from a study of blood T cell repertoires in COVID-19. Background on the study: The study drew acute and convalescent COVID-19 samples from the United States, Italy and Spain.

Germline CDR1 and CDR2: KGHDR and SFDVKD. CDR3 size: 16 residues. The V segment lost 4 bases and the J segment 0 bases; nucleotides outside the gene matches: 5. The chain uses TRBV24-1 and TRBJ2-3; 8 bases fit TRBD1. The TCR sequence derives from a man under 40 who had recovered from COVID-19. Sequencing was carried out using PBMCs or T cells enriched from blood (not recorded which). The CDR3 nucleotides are TGTGCCACCAGTGACACAACAGGGGGGAGCACAGATACGCAGTATTTT. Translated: CATSDTTGGSTDTQYF.